The T cell receptor (beta chain) described here comes from a study of blood T cell repertoires in COVID-19. Produced via immunoSEQ multiplex PCR; TCRdb's table is partial and in-frame only. The sample carries over 200,000 clones, about 86% recorded once. V lost 4 bases and J lost 8; bases outside the gene matches: 8. The CDR3 length is 14 residues. Germline CDR1 is SGHRS and CDR2 is YFSETQ. This chain links TRBV5-1 with TRBJ1-1, with TRBD1 matching 10 bases. Input material: peripheral blood. The sequence was collected from a man aged 18 to 35 with active or convalescent COVID-19. The CDR3 DNA reads as TGCGCCAGCAGCGCGGGGACAGGGGTCCTGGAAGCTTTCTTT. It translates to CASSAGTGVLEAFF.